Listed here are 26 T cell receptor beta chains from one sample, sequenced in a study of T-cell reconstitution after alpha-beta-depleted transplantation in children (TCRdb year 2016). The receptor library was made with PCR. TCRdb names Illumina HiSeq 2500 as the instrument used. TCR libraries were prepared with molecular barcoding, using unique molecular identifiers to normalize TCRbeta repertoire quantification. TCRdb reprocessed the public reads (quality trimming at Q25 with fastp, clone calling with MiXCR) and kept in-frame beta chains. Under each unique CDR3 protein, matching rows form one entry showing the most common genes and DNA. The sample table shows more than 500,000 distinct CDR3 sequences, and about an eighth are seen once. The ten largest clones take up 12% to 15% of the sample. The treatment or condition label on this specimen signifies: allogeneic hematopoietic cell transplantation with graft depleted of TCRalphabeta T cells and CD19 B cells.

Sample: PBMCs, mostly from graft donor cells, taken 180 days after TCRalphabeta/CD19-depleted stem cell transplant. Receptor source: a female patient aged 2-15 years who had a stem cell transplant for aplastic anemia, so the T cells may come from the graft donor.

This clonotype appeared a few times. The rearrangement joins TRBV3-1 to TRBJ2-1; D gene unclear. V was trimmed by 2 bases and J by 8 bases, leaving 4 bases between them. Germline loops: CDR1 LGHDT, CDR2 YNNKEL (reference sequence). The CDR3 is 11 residues long. CDR3 sequence (DNA): TGTGCCAGCAGCCAATTCTATGAGCAGTTCTTC. Protein sequence: CASSQFYEQFF.

This clonotype appeared a few times. V usage is TRBV7-9 and J usage is TRBJ1-1, with TRBD1 identical over 8 bases. V was clipped by 2 bases and J by 5 bases; unmatched bases: 7. CDR3 length equals 15 residues. Germline V gives CDR1 SEHNR, CDR2 FQNEAQ (reference sequence). The CDR3 region is CASSLIGTGGTEAFF. In DNA, the CDR3 is TGTGCCAGCAGCTTAATCGGGACAGGTGGGACTGAAGCTTTCTTT.

This clonotype showed up just a few times. The gene calls are TRBV7-3 and TRBJ2-6; D might be TRBD1 or TRBD2, each matching 5 bases. V lost 2 bases and J lost 0, with 20 bases in between. Germline CDR1 is SGHTA and CDR2 is FQGTGA. The CDR3 extends over 20 amino acids. CDR3 sequence: CASSLQTGPAMSSGANVLTF. The CDR3 nucleotides read TGTGCCAGCAGCTTACAAACGGGACCGGCCATGAGCTCTGGGGCCAACGTCCTGACTTTC.

This clonotype was counted at least ten times. A junction end diverges from the germline sequence, so it may reflect a read error. The chain links TRBV12-3 or TRBV12-4 to TRBJ1-1, with D hard to call. The CDR3 is 13 amino acids. The CDR3 sequence is CASSLGQNTEAFF. CDR3 coding DNA: TGTGCCAGCAGCTTAGGCCAGAACACTGAAGCTTTCTTT.

This clonotype has just a few counts. The chain combines TRBV28 with TRBJ2-6; D gene ambiguous. The CDR3 covers 16 residues. Trimming shortened V by 5 bases and J by 0 bases, and 11 bases separated the two germline ends. Germline V gene sequence: CDR1 MDHEN, CDR2 SYDVKM. The DNA for the CDR3 is TGTGCCAGCAGTAACCGACGGGCCTCTGGGGCCAACGTCCTGACTTTC. The encoded protein is CASSNRRASGANVLTF.

This clonotype was recorded at least ten times. This chain connects TRBV15 to TRBJ1-2, with no clear D. Trimming took off 11 bases at V and 6 bases at J, with 19 bases between the two ends. The CDR3 sequence is 13 residues long. CDR1 and CDR2 from the germline V gene are LNHNV and YYDKDF (reference sequence). The CDR3 coding sequence is TGTGCCGCCGCTCCGCCCGGGGAAAATGGCTACACCTTC. It is translated as CAAAPPGENGYTF.

This clonotype was counted between two and nine times. V and J are TRBV9 and TRBJ2-1; 9 positions agree with TRBD1. CDR1 is SGDLS and CDR2 is YYNGEE in the germline V gene. The V gene end was trimmed by 2 bases and the J gene end by 10 bases; junction bases not matched to a gene: 10. CDR3 length: 15 residues. CDR3 residues: CASSVPGQGVGEQFF. The CDR3, as DNA: TGTGCCAGCAGCGTTCCGGGACAGGGCGTTGGAGAGCAGTTCTTC.

There are many counts of this clonotype. This chain links TRBV5-5 with TRBJ2-7, with a tentative D call TRBD2 (5 bases). V was trimmed by 1 base and J by 3 bases, leaving 17 bases between them. This CDR3 region has 16 residues. Germline V gene sequence: CDR1 SGHKS, CDR2 YYEKEE (reference sequence). The CDR3 nucleotides read TGTGCCAGCAGCTTGATGCGATCGGCGCGGGTCTACGAGCAGTACGTC. Protein sequence: CASSLMRSARVYEQYV.

The genes are TRBV6-5 and TRBJ1-1; unclear D gene. Germline-derived CDR1 and CDR2 are MNHEY and SVGAGI. V shed 3 bases and J shed 1 base, with 12 bases lying between them. The CDR3 spans 15 residues. The DNA of the CDR3 is TGTGCCAGCAGTTATAAAACACCATCGAACACTGAAGCTTTCTTT. The encoded protein is CASSYKTPSNTEAFF.

In its sample, this clonotype was seen a few times. The chain couples TRBV4-2 to TRBJ2-1, with D perhaps TRBD2 (6 bases). Germline V gene sequence: CDR1 LGHNA, CDR2 YNFKEQ. V lost 0 bases to trimming and J lost 6 bases, with 12 bases between them. The CDR3 runs to 15 residues. CDR3 DNA: TGTGCCAGCAGCCAAGAACGGGAGTGGACCAATGAGCAGTTCTTC. Amino acids: CASSQEREWTNEQFF.

This clonotype came up a few times. This rearrangement joins TRBV5-1 to TRBJ2-1; 7 bases align to TRBD2. The ends lost 0 bases at V and 3 bases at J; junction bases unmatched: 3. Germline V CDR1 and CDR2: SGHRS, YFSETQ. CDR3 length: 15 residues. The CDR3 coding sequence is TGCGCCAGCAGCTTGGGTGCGGGGGACTACAATGAGCAGTTCTTC. This encodes CASSLGAGDYNEQFF.

This rearrangement joins TRBV28 to TRBJ2-7; D is undetermined. The germline gives CDR1 MDHEN, CDR2 SYDVKM. This CDR3 has 13 residues. The V end lost 5 bases, the J end lost 1 base, and 9 bases lay between the germline ends. CDR3 sequence (DNA): TGTGCCAGCAGTAAGTACGGATCCTACGAGCAGTACTTC. As protein: CASSKYGSYEQYF.

This clonotype was counted between two and nine times. The chain combines TRBV5-1 with TRBJ1-6; D may be TRBD1 (6 bases). CDR3 length equals 14 residues. V was pared by 1 base and J by 7 bases, with 9 bases between. Germline loops: CDR1 SGHRS, CDR2 YFSETQ. This CDR3 reads CASSLLTGNSPLHF. The DNA of the CDR3 is TGCGCCAGCAGCTTGCTGACAGGAAATTCACCCCTCCACTTT. The full variable domain, completed using reference TRBV5-1 and TRBJ1-6, is KAGVTQTPRYLIKTRGQQVTLSCSPISGHRSVSWYQQTPGQGLQFLFEYFSETQRNKGNFPGRFSGRQFSNSRSEMNVSTLELGDSALYLCASSLLTGNSPLHFGNGTRLTVT.

This clonotype has only a few counts. Written as DNA, the CDR3 is TGTGCCAGCTCTCCTCCTACTAGTTTGACAGATACGCAGTATTTT. Protein: CASSPPTSLTDTQYF. The rearrangement links TRBV18 to TRBJ2-3; D is possibly TRBD2 (5 bases). CDR3 length: 15 amino acids. Trimming stripped 6 bases from V and 3 bases from J, with 16 bases between. CDR1 and CDR2 from the germline V gene are KGHSH and LQKENI.

This clonotype has ten or more counts. The rearrangement uses TRBV5-1 and TRBJ1-1; tentatively, D is TRBD1 (6 bases). V was pared by 2 bases and J by 8 bases, with 16 bases between. This CDR3 region has 14 residues. Germline V gene lookup returns CDR1 SGHRS and CDR2 YFSETQ. The CDR3 here is CASSLLDTGLEAFF. For the CDR3, the DNA is TGCGCCAGCAGCTTATTAGATACAGGGTTGGAAGCTTTCTTT.

This clonotype has ten or more counts. V usage is TRBV10-3 and J usage is TRBJ2-3; TRBD1 matches 7 bases. The CDR3 consists of 15 residues. V trimming: 2 bases; J trimming: 0 bases; junction bases outside the gene matches: 2. The V gene's germline CDR1 is ENHRY and CDR2 SYGVKD. The CDR3 region is CAISEGTASTDTQYF. CDR3 coding DNA: TGTGCCATCAGTGAGGGGACAGCTAGCACAGATACGCAGTATTTT.

This clonotype was picked up a small number of times. This chain uses TRBV28 with TRBJ1-5, with D unresolved. The CDR3 length is 14 residues. V lost 3 bases, J lost 6 bases, and 12 bases lay in between. Germline CDR1 reads MDHEN; CDR2 reads SYDVKM. CDR3 coding DNA: TGTGCCAGCAGTTTCCAGTCCGCAATTCAGCCCCAGCATTTT. It is translated as CASSFQSAIQPQHF.

This clonotype was found a few times. The rearrangement joins TRBV19 to TRBJ2-3; 7 nucleotides agree with TRBD2. The V and J ends lost 6 bases and 2 bases, in that order; junction bases with no gene match: 8. The CDR3 sequence is 15 residues long. Germline values: CDR1 LNHDA, CDR2 SQIVND (reference sequence). The CDR3 coding sequence is TGTGCCAGTAGGAGAGAGCGGGGTAACACAGATACGCAGTATTTT. Translated, it gives CASRRERGNTDTQYF.

The CDR3 nucleotides read TGCGCCAGCAGCCAAGAGGTCTTACGGGAAAACACTGAAGCTTTCTTT. It yields the protein CASSQEVLRENTEAFF. The chain has TRBV4-3 and TRBJ1-1; D is ambiguous. The CDR3 contains 16 residues. Trimming took 0 bases from V and 2 from J, leaving 13 bases between them. In germline, CDR1 is LGHNA, CDR2 YSLEER.

This chain joins TRBV5-1 and TRBJ1-4; D gene ambiguous. Germline CDR1 and CDR2: SGHRS and YFSETQ. CDR3 length: 16 amino acids. Trimming took off 0 bases at V and 3 bases at J, with 12 bases between the two ends. In nucleotides, the CDR3 is TGCGCCAGCAGCTTGGGGATGACTTGGGCTAATGAAAAACTGTTTTTT. Protein sequence: CASSLGMTWANEKLFF.

This clonotype has only a few counts. The rearrangement links TRBV4-1 to TRBJ2-1, with D tentatively TRBD2 (6 bases). The CDR3 runs to 18 residues. The germline CDR1 and CDR2 sequences are MGHRA and YSYEKL. V gave up 3 bases and J gave up 0 bases, with 18 bases separating them. The DNA of the CDR3 is TGCGCCAGCAGCCATTTCTCGCCTAGCGTCAGCTCCTACAATGAGCAGTTCTTC. Its translation: CASSHFSPSVSSYNEQFF.

The chain is built from TRBV29-1 and TRBJ2-5, with D possibly being TRBD1 or TRBD2 (5 bases each). The CDR3 loop spans 15 amino acids. Germline assignment: CDR1 SQVTM and CDR2 ANQGSEA. V was shortened by 0 bases and J by 2 bases, with 13 bases between the two germline ends. CDR3: CSVEDLRGRQETQYF. The CDR3 bases are TGCAGCGTTGAAGATTTGAGGGGCAGACAAGAGACCCAGTACTTC. Supplemented by reference TRBV29-1 and TRBJ2-5, the full variable domain reads SAVISQKPSRDICQRGTSLTIQCQVDSQVTMMFWYRQQPGQSLTLIATANQGSEATYESGFVIDKFPISRPNLTFSTLTVSNMSPEDSSIYLCSVEDLRGRQETQYFGPGTRLLVL.

This clonotype has more than one count but fewer than ten. The chain has TRBV29-1 and TRBJ1-2; 8 nucleotides agree with TRBD1. The germline gives CDR1 SQVTM, CDR2 ANQGSEA. The CDR3 runs 15 residues. V trimming: 4 bases; J trimming: 3 bases; junction bases outside the gene matches: 10. The CDR3 DNA follows: TGCAGCGTTGTTCGGACGGACAGGGCGGACTATGGCTACACCTTC. Protein product: CSVVRTDRADYGYTF.

Regarding this clonotype: Just one base apart from a much larger clone, this may be a read error. This chain links TRBV12-3 or TRBV12-4 with TRBJ2-1, with TRBD2 identical over 7 bases. The CDR3 runs to 16 residues. The CDR3 DNA reads as TGTGCCAGCAGTTTAAGGCGGGAGAGCTCCTACCATGAGCAGTTCTTC. Amino acid sequence: CASSLRRESSYHEQFF.

V is TRBV7-2 and J is TRBJ2-2; D unresolved. Trimming took off 2 bases at V and 3 bases at J, with 4 bases between the two ends. This CDR3 region has 13 residues. Germline CDR1 and CDR2: SGHTA and FQGNSA. The CDR3 spells CASSLYYTGELFF. In nucleotides, the CDR3 is TGTGCCAGCAGCTTATACTACACCGGGGAGCTGTTTTTT.

This clonotype was recorded a few times. CDR3 in amino acids: CASSLAPSPEQYF. CDR3 DNA sequence: TGTGCCAGCAGCTTAGCTCCTAGCCCCGAGCAGTACTTC. The chain employs TRBV7-2 and TRBJ2-7; D is perhaps TRBD2 (5 bases). CDR3 size: 13 residues. The germline V gene encodes CDR1 SGHTA and CDR2 FQGNSA. Trimming took off 0 bases at V and 6 bases at J, with 9 bases between the two ends.